Below, 22 T cell receptor beta chains from the same sample are listed, as sequenced in a study of shared clonotypes between healthy human individuals. Positively selected for CCR7, the CD45RO-negative cells used as naive CD8 cells excluded terminally differentiated effector memory CD45RA+ cells. Clones were sequenced by immunoSEQ multiplex PCR, and TCRdb holds only the in-frame ones, with some missing. The table has 2 million or so clones, roughly 94% seen once. Sequencing was carried out using naive CD8+ T cells sorted from blood. The receptors here all came from a man aged 18-30 years in good health.

This sequence joins TRBV28 and TRBJ2-7; TRBD1 agrees at 10 bases. CDR1 is MDHEN, CDR2 SYDVKM, per germline. The CDR3 spans 15 residues. V was pared by 5 bases and J by 6 bases, with 10 bases of the junction left unmatched. This CDR3 reads CASSPGQGEMGEQYF. The CDR3 region has the DNA TGTGCCAGCAGTCCCGGACAGGGGGAGATGGGCGAGCAGTACTTC.

The table lists this clone with a count of one. The same CDR3 can be traced to other DNA sequences in this sample. The V gene is TRBV7-9, the J gene TRBJ2-5; TRBD1 aligns across 7 bases. From germline, CDR1 is SEHNR and CDR2 FQNEAQ (reference sequence). The trim removed 5 bases at V and 1 base at J, leaving 4 bases unmatched. The CDR3 contains 14 residues. The CDR3 here is CASSDRDSQETQYF. Written as DNA, the CDR3 is TGTGCCAGCAGCGACCGGGACAGCCAAGAGACCCAGTACTTC. Supplemented by reference TRBV7-9 and TRBJ2-5, the full variable domain reads DTGVSQNPRHKITKRGQNVTFRCDPISEHNRLYWYRQTLGQGPEFLTYFQNEAQLEKSRLLSDRFSAERPKGSFSTLEIQRTEQGDSAMYLCASSDRDSQETQYFGPGTRLLVL.

This rearrangement joins TRBV5-5 to TRBJ1-5; TRBD1 agrees at 7 bases. Germline values: CDR1 SGHKS, CDR2 YYEKEE (reference sequence). The CDR3 extends over 18 amino acids. Germline trimming cut 1 base from V and 3 bases from J; bases unmatched to any gene: 13. This CDR3 reads CASSLSHRGEIHNQPQHF. The CDR3, as DNA: TGTGCCAGCAGCTTGAGCCACAGGGGCGAAATCCACAATCAGCCCCAGCATTTT.

The chain links TRBV14 to TRBJ1-5; 8 bases align to TRBD1. Germline CDR1 reads SGHDN; CDR2 reads FVKESK. This CDR3 region has 13 residues. Unmatched junction bases numbered 1, after V lost 4 bases and J lost 5 bases. The CDR3 nucleotides are TGTGCCAGCAGCCCGGACAGGGATCAGCCCCAGCATTTT. Residues: CASSPDRDQPQHF.

Note on this clone: The same CDR3 arises from other DNA sequences in this sample as well. The rearrangement joins TRBV7-9 to TRBJ1-5; D is perhaps TRBD1 (5 bases). There are 12 residues in the CDR3. Germline V lookup: CDR1 SEHNR, CDR2 FQNEAQ (reference sequence). V gave up 1 base and J gave up 9 bases, with 7 bases separating them. CDR3 nucleotide sequence: TGTGCCAGCAGCTTAGAGGGGAGGCCCCAGCATTTT. As protein: CASSLEGRPQHF.

V is TRBV23-1 and J is TRBJ1-2, with D tentatively TRBD1 (5 bases). TRBV23-1 is sorted into the ORF group, with uncertain function. Trimming took off 8 bases at V and 7 bases at J, with 17 bases between the two ends. The CDR3 consists of 13 residues. The chain's CDR3 is CASLFGQIRGYTF. The CDR3 nucleotides are TGCGCCAGCCTATTCGGACAAATCCGTGGCTACACCTTC.

V usage is TRBV10-3 and J usage is TRBJ2-7; the D call may be TRBD1 or TRBD2 (5 bases each). The CDR3 spans 11 residues. Germline CDR1 reads ENHRY; CDR2 reads SYGVKD. The V and J ends lost 10 bases and 4 bases respectively, with 11 bases between them. CDR3 sequence: CATLRGYEQYF. CDR3 nucleotide sequence: TGTGCCACCTTGAGGGGTTACGAGCAGTACTTC.

To note about this clone: The same CDR3 arises from other DNA sequences in this sample as well. The chain recombines TRBV6-6 with TRBJ1-1; no definite D call. This CDR3 spans 14 amino acids. With 0 bases removed from V and 1 base from J, the gap between germline ends came to 6 bases. Germline loops: CDR1 MNHNY, CDR2 SVGAGI (reference sequence). This CDR3 is CASSYSEGNTEAFF. The DNA of the CDR3 is TGTGCCAGCAGTTACTCAGAAGGGAACACTGAAGCTTTCTTT.

The chain couples TRBV6-5 to TRBJ2-7; D is perhaps TRBD2 (5 bases). This CDR3 comprises 15 residues. Germline V gives CDR1 MNHEY, CDR2 SVGAGI. V shed 6 bases and J shed 3 bases, with 18 bases lying between them. In DNA form, the CDR3 reads TGTGCCAGCAGAAGCAGGTGGATCGGGGACTACGAGCAGTACTTC. Its protein product is CASRSRWIGDYEQYF.

In this sample, this clone turned up once. This chain joins TRBV27 and TRBJ1-5, with 11 bases identical to TRBD1. Germline CDR1 is MNHEY and CDR2 is SMNVEV (reference sequence). The CDR3 has 12 amino acids. Trimming took 8 bases from V and 12 from J; bases not matched to a gene: 6. CDR3 amino acids: CASGRDRGFQHF. CDR3 in DNA: TGTGCCAGCGGACGGGACAGGGGGTTCCAGCATTTT.

The chain recombines TRBV5-6 with TRBJ2-7, with 7 nucleotides matching TRBD1. This CDR3 region has 14 residues. CDR1 SGHDT and CDR2 YYEEEE come from the germline V gene. Trimming removed 3 bases from V and 0 bases from J; junction bases left unmatched: 3. The CDR3 coding sequence is TGTGCCAGCAGCTACGGGACAGTCTCCTACGAGCAGTACTTC. Translated: CASSYGTVSYEQYF.

The chain uses TRBV7-8 and TRBJ1-1; a weak D match, TRBD1 (6 bases). Trimming cost V 0 bases and J 10 bases, with 12 bases left between them. The CDR3 is made up of 13 amino acids. The V gene's germline CDR1 is SGHVS and CDR2 FQNEAQ. CDR3 DNA sequence: TGTGCCAGCAGCTTAGCTGCGGACAGCGGAGCTTTCTTT. Amino acid sequence: CASSLAADSGAFF.

This rearrangement joins TRBV9 to TRBJ1-2; 7 bases are shared with TRBD1. CDR1 and CDR2 (germline): SGDLS, YYNGEE. This CDR3 is 14 amino acids long. After removal of 3 bases from V and 7 bases from J, the junction contained 9 bases not matched to a gene. As DNA, the CDR3 is TGTGCCAGCAGCGACTCGACAGGGCGGAGTGGCTACACCTTC. This sequence encodes CASSDSTGRSGYTF.

This sequence joins TRBV4-1 and TRBJ2-1; TRBD1 agrees at 7 bases. The CDR3 sequence is 16 residues long. The J segment lost 3 bases and the V segment lost 0 bases, leaving 5 bases of the junction unmatched. Germline CDR1 MGHRA, CDR2 YSYEKL. Here the CDR3 reads CASSQDHRGYYNEQFF. As DNA, the CDR3 is TGCGCCAGCAGCCAAGATCACAGGGGATACTACAATGAGCAGTTCTTC.

The rearrangement links TRBV11-3 to TRBJ2-1, with 14 positions matching TRBD2. This CDR3 is 14 amino acids long. Per the germline V gene, CDR1 is SGHNT and CDR2 is YENEEA. J lost 12 bases, V lost 5 bases, and 6 bases had no gene match. The CDR3 DNA reads TGTGCCAGCAGCCTCGGGACTAGCGGGAGCGTGCAGTTCTTC. Its protein product is CASSLGTSGSVQFF. Full variable domain (rest looked up from reference TRBV11-3 and TRBJ2-1): EAGVVQSPRYKIIEKKQPVAFWCNPISGHNTLYWYLQNLGQGPELLIRYENEEAVDDSQLPKDRFSAERLKGVDSTLKIQPAELGDSAVYLCASSLGTSGSVQFFGPGTRLTVL.

The chain carries TRBV12-5 and TRBJ1-4; D is possibly TRBD1 (6 bases). The V gene's germline CDR1 is LGHNT and CDR2 FRNRAP. V lost 3 bases, J lost 0 bases, and 14 bases lay in between. The CDR3 is made up of 17 amino acids. The CDR3 spells CASGFTMTGSTNEKLFF. The CDR3 nucleotides are TGTGCTAGTGGTTTTACCATGACAGGATCAACTAATGAAAAACTGTTTTTT.

The rearrangement uses TRBV7-3 and TRBJ1-1; D ambiguous. In germline, CDR1 is SGHTA, CDR2 FQGTGA. The ends were cut back, 5 bases at V and 1 base at J, with 14 bases in the middle. This CDR3 comprises 15 residues. The CDR3 nucleotides read TGTGCCAGCAGCCCAGCCAATAGTAAGAACACTGAAGCTTTCTTT. Amino acid sequence: CASSPANSKNTEAFF.

The gene calls are TRBV27 and TRBJ1-2; the match to TRBD1 covers 11 bases. Germline loops: CDR1 MNHEY, CDR2 SMNVEV (reference sequence). This CDR3 has 14 residues. V lost 3 bases and J lost 6; bases outside the gene matches: 3. The CDR3 is CASSLGQGVNGYTF. The CDR3, as DNA: TGTGCCAGCAGTTTGGGACAGGGGGTGAATGGCTACACCTTC.

The chain has TRBV4-1 and TRBJ2-5; D is perhaps TRBD1 (6 bases). The CDR3 runs to 15 residues. Germline V lookup: CDR1 MGHRA, CDR2 YSYEKL. V gave up 4 bases and J gave up 2 bases, with 14 bases separating them. CDR3 sequence reads: CASSPSRGLQETQYF. CDR3 sequence (DNA): TGCGCCAGCAGCCCAAGCAGGGGCCTGCAAGAGACCCAGTACTTC.

About this clone: Other DNA sequences in this specimen translate into the identical CDR3. The V and J genes are TRBV5-1 and TRBJ2-7; no firm D call. The V gene's germline CDR1 is SGHRS and CDR2 YFSETQ. Trimming removed 8 bases at V and 0 bases at J, with 12 bases between. The CDR3 loop spans 13 amino acids. The CDR3 region is CASSFGISYEQYF. The CDR3 DNA reads TGCGCCAGTTCATTTGGGATCTCCTACGAGCAGTACTTC.

The genes are TRBV19 and TRBJ1-2, with a tentative D call TRBD1 (6 bases). The CDR3 totals 15 residues. Germline-derived CDR1 and CDR2 are LNHDA and SQIVND (reference sequence). Trimming left V 3 bases short and J 6 bases short, with 17 bases between. The CDR3 protein is CASSILGTKEDGYTF. The CDR3 DNA reads TGTGCCAGTAGTATTCTAGGGACAAAGGAGGATGGCTACACCTTC.

The V and J genes are TRBV25-1 and TRBJ2-7; the match to TRBD2 covers 8 bases. Losses at the gene ends were 2 bases for V and 5 bases for J; bases not matched to a gene: 5. The length of the CDR3 is 14 residues. Germline V gene lookup returns CDR1 MGHDK and CDR2 SYGVNS. The CDR3 protein is CASSEPGTSDEQYF. CDR3 DNA sequence: TGTGCCAGCAGTGAACCGGGGACTAGTGACGAGCAGTACTTC.